This T cell receptor (beta chain) appears in the sequencing data of a study of T cells after posttransplantation cyclophosphamide. Findings of the study overall: Skin or GI-infiltrating T cells shared few TRB sequences with blood. Later post-transplant blood repertoires were often dominated by donor CD8+ memory clones. Recipient CMV seropositivity and CMV reactivation strongly tracked TRB clonality.

Assay: immunoSEQ multiplex PCR; the TCRdb copy retains only in-frame clones and omits some. This repertoire shows about 8,000 clones, about 90% found once; its top ten account for around 4%. V was trimmed by 3 bases and J by 6 bases, leaving 13 bases between them. The CDR3 has 14 residues. Per germline, CDR1 MGHDK and CDR2 SYGVNS. Note on this clone: The antigen is not known.

J is TRBJ2-3 and V is TRBV25-1; the D gene is possibly TRBD2 (5 bases). The clonotype comes from a woman between 50 and 59 years old in good health and a related stem cell transplant donor. The source material was CD4+ T cells sorted from blood. This CDR3 reads CASSDGVTHDTQYF. The CDR3 DNA sequence: TGTGCCAGCAGTGACGGGGTGACACACGATACGCAGTATTTT.